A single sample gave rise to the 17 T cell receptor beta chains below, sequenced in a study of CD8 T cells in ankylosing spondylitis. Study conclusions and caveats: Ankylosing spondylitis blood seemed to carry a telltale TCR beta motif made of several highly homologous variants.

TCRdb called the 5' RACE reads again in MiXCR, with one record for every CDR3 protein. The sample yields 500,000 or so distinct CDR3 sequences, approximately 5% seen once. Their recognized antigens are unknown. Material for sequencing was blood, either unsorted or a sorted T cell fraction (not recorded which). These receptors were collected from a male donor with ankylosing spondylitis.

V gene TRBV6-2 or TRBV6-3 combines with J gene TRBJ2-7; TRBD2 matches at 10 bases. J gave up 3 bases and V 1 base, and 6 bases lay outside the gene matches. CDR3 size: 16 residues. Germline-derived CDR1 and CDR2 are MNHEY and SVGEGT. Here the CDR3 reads CASSYWTSGTYYEQYF. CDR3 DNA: TGTGCCAGCAGTTACTGGACTAGCGGAACCTACTACGAGCAGTACTTC.

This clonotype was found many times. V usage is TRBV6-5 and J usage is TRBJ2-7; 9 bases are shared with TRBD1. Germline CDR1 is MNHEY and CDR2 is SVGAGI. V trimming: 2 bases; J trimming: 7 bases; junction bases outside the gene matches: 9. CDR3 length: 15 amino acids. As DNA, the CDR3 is TGTGCCAGCAGTTACACACAGGGGGCTAGGTGGGAGCAGTACTTC. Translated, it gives CASSYTQGARWEQYF.

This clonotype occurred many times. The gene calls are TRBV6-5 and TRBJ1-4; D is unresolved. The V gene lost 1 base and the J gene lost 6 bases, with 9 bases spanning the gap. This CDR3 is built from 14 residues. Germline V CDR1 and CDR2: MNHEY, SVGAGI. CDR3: CASSYWGEDEKLFF. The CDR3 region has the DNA TGTGCCAGCAGTTACTGGGGAGAAGATGAAAAACTGTTTTTT.

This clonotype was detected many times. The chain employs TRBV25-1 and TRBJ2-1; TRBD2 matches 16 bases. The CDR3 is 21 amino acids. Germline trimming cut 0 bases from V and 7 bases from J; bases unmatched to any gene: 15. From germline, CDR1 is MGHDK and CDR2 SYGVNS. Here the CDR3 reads CASSEYRTGLAGGPRENEQFF. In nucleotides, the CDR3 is TGTGCCAGCAGTGAATATCGGACGGGACTAGCGGGAGGGCCCAGAGAGAATGAGCAGTTCTTC.

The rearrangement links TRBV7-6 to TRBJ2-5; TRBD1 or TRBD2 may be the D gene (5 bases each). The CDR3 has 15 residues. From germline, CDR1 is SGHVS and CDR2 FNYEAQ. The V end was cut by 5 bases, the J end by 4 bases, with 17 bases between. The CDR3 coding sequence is TGTGCCAGCAGCCCCGGGGCCCAGTACTTAGAGACCCAGTACTTC. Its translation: CASSPGAQYLETQYF.

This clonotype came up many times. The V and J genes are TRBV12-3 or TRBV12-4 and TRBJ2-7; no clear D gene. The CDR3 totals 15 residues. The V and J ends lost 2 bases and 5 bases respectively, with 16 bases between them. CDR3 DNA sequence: TGTGCCAGCAGTTTACGGATGGGGATCCCCGACGAGCAGTACTTC. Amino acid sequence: CASSLRMGIPDEQYF.

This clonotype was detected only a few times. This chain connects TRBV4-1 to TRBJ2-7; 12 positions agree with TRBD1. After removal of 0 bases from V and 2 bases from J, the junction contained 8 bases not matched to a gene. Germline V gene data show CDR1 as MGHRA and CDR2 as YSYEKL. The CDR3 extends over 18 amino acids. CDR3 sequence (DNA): TGCGCCAGCAGCCAAGATAATGCTGGGACAGGGGGCGCCTACGAGCAGTACTTC. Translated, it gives CASSQDNAGTGGAYEQYF.

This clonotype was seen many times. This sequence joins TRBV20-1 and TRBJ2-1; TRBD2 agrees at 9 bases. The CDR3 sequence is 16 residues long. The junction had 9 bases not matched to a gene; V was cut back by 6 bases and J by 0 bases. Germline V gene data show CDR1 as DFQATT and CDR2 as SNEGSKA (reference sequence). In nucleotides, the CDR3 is TGCAGTGCCGCGGGGGGGCCCCAGAGCTCCTACAATGAGCAGTTCTTC. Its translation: CSAAGGPQSSYNEQFF.

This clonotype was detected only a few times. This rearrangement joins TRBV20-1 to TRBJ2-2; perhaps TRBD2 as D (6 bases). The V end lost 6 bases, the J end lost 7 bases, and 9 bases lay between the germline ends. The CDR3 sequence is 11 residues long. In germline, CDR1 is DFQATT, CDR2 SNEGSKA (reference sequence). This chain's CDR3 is CSAEGGGELFF. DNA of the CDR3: TGCAGTGCCGAGGGAGGCGGGGAGCTGTTTTTT.

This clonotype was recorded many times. CDR3 region: CASSLRLVVHEQYF. CDR3 DNA: TGTGCCAGCAGTTTACGACTAGTCGTCCACGAGCAGTACTTC. The chain has TRBV28 and TRBJ2-7; maybe TRBD2 (6 bases). Trimming shortened V by 2 bases and J by 5 bases, and 13 bases separated the two germline ends. Germline values: CDR1 MDHEN, CDR2 SYDVKM. The CDR3 covers 14 residues.

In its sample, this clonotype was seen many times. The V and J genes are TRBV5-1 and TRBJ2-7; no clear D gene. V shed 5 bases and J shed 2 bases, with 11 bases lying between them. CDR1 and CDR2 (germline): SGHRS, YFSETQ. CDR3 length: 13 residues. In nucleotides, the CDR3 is TGCGCCAGCAGTCAGGTCCTTACCTACGAGCAGTACTTC. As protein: CASSQVLTYEQYF.

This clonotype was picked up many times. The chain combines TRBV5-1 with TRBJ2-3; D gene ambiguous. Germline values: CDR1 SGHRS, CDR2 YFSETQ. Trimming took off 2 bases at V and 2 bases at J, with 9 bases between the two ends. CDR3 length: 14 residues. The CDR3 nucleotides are TGCGCCAGCAGCTTTTCAACTTCCACAGATACGCAGTATTTT. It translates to CASSFSTSTDTQYF.

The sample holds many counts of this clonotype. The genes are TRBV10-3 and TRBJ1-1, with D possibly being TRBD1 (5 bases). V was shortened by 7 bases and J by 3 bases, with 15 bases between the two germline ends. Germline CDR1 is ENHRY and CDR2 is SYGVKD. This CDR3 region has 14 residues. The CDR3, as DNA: TGTGCCATCAACGGTCGGGGCGCCGACACTGAAGCTTTCTTT. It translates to CAINGRGADTEAFF.

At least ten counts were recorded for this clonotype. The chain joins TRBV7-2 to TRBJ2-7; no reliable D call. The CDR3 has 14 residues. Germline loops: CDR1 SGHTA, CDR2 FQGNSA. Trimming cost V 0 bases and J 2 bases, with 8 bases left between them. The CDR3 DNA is TGTGCCAGCAGCTTAGCCAGGTCAACCTACGAGCAGTACTTC. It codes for CASSLARSTYEQYF.

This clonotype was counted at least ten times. CDR3 region: CASSLLAWVSYNEQFF. CDR3 bases: TGTGCCAGCAGTCTACTAGCATGGGTCTCCTACAATGAGCAGTTCTTC. The V call is TRBV12-3 or TRBV12-4, the J call TRBJ2-1, with a tentative D call TRBD2 (6 bases). There are 16 residues in the CDR3. Trimming took off 5 bases at V and 0 bases at J, with 14 bases between the two ends.

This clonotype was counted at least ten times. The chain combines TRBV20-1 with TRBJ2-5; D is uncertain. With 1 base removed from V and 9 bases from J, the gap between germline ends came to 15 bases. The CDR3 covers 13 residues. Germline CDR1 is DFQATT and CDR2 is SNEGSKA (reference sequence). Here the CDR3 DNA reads TGCAGTGCTAGAGGTTGGAGCCTCTCGTCCCAGTACTTC. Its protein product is CSARGWSLSSQYF.

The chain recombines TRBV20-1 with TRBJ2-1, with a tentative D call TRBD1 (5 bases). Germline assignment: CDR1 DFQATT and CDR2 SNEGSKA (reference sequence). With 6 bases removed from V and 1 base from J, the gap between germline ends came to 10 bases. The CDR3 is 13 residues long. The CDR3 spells CSATDRSYNEQFF. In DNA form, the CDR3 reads TGCAGTGCCACTGACAGATCCTACAATGAGCAGTTCTTC.